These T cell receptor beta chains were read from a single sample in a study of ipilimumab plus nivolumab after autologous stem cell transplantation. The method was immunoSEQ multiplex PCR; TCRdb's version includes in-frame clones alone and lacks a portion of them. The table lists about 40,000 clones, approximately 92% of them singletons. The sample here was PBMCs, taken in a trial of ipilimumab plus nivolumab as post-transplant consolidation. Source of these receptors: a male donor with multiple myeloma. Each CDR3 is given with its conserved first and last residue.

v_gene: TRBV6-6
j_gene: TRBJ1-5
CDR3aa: CASSLDRNQPQHF

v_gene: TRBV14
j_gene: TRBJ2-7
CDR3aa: CASSQDPATLGEQYF

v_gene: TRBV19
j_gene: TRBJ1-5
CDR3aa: CASSIGQGNQPQHF

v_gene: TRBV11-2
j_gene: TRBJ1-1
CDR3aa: CASSLRAREAPGAFF

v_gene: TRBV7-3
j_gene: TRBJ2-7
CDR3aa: CASSLGQAPRNEQYF

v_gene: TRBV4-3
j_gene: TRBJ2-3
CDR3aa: CASSQEGSGSGALLGTQYF

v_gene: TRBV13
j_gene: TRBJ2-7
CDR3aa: CASSPTSGPGEQYF

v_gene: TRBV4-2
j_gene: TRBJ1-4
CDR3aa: CASSPATTNEKLFF

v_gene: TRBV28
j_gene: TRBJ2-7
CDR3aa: CASSPSGSVSYEQYF

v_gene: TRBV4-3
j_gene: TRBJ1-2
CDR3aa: CASSQDYGLSAGYTF

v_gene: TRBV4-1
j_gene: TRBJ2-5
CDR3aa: CASSQEGRAQETQYF